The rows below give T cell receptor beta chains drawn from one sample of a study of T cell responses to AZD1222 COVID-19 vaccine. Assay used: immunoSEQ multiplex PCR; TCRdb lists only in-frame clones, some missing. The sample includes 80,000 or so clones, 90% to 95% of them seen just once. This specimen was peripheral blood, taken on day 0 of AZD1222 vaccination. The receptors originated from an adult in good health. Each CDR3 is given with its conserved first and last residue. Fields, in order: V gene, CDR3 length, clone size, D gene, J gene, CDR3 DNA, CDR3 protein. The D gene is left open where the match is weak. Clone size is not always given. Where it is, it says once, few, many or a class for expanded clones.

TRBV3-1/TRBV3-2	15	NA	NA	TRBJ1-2	TGTGCCAGCAGCCTAGCGAGGGCAGGGGCCTATGGCTACACCTTC	CASSLARAGAYGYTF
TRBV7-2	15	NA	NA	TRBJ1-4	TGTGCCAGCAGCTTATCGGCGGGAGTTAATGAAAAACTGTTTTTT	CASSLSAGVNEKLFF
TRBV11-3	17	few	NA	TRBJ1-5	TGTGCCAGCAGCTATCCCCCCGGGCCCCCGGAGGGTCAGCCCCAGCATTTT	CASSYPPGPPEGQPQHF
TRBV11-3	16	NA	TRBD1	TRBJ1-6	TGTGCCAGCAGCCCGGGACAGGGGGCAAAGGATTCACCCCTCCACTTT	CASSPGQGAKDSPLHF
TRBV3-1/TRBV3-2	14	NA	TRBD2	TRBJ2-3	TGTGCCAGCAGCCTCCAAGCGGGGACAGATACGCAGTATTTT	CASSLQAGTDTQYF
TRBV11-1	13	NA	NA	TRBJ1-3	TGTGCCAGCCCTCCCGACAGGGGAAACACCATATATTTT	CASPPDRGNTIYF
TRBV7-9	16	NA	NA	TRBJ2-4	TGTGCCAGCAGCCCGGATCTGAGACTAGCCAAAAACATTCAGTACTTC	CASSPDLRLAKNIQYF
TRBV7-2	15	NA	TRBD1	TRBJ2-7	TGTGCCAGCGAAGGCGGGACAGGGGTTGTCCACGAGCAGTACTTC	CASEGGTGVVHEQYF
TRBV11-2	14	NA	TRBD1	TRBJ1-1	TGTGCCAGCAGCAACAGGGACAGGGGTGGGGAAGCTTTCTTT	CASSNRDRGGEAFF
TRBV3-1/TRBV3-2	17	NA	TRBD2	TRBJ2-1	TGTGCCAGCAGCCACCATAGAGCGGGGCGCTTCGGGAATGAGCAGTTCTTC	CASSHHRAGRFGNEQFF
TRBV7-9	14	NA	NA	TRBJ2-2	TGTGCCAGCAGCTTGAGCCTACCCACCGGGGAGCTGTTTTTT	CASSLSLPTGELFF
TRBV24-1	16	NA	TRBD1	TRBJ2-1	TGTGCCACCAGTGACCTGGGACAGAACGTGGGCAATGAGCAGTTCTTC	CATSDLGQNVGNEQFF
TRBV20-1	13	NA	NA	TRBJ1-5	TGCAGTGCTCGTGGACAGTCAAATCAGCCCCAGCATTTT	CSARGQSNQPQHF
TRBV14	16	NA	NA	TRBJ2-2	TGTGCCAGCAGCCCCCGACAGAGAAGTATCACCGGGGAGCTGTTTTTT	CASSPRQRSITGELFF
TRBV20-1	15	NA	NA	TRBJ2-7	TGCAGTGCTAGTCTTTTAGCGGGACAGTCCTACGAGCAGTACTTC	CSASLLAGQSYEQYF
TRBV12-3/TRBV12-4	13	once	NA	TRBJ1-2	TGTGCCAGCAGCCCGGGACTGTCCTATGGCTACACCTTC	CASSPGLSYGYTF
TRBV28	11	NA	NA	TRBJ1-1	TGTGCCAGCACCGGAGACACTGAAGCTTTCTTT	CASTGDTEAFF
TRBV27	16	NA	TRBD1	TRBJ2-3	TGTGCCAGCAGGAAATGGGGACAGGGACGCACAGATACGCAGTATTTT	CASRKWGQGRTDTQYF
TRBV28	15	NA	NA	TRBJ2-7	TGTGCCAGCAGTTTAGAAGGCAGGGGGGCCTACGAGCAGTACTTC	CASSLEGRGAYEQYF
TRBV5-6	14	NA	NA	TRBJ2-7	TGTGCCAGCAGCTTGGCCAAGGGGTACTACGAGCAGTACTTC	CASSLAKGYYEQYF
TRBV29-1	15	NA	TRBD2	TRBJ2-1	TGCAGCGTCGCGACTAGCGGGGGCCCCTACAATGAGCAGTTCTTC	CSVATSGGPYNEQFF
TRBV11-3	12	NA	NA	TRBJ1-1	TGTGCCAGCAGTTTACAGAACACTGAAGCTTTCTTT	CASSLQNTEAFF
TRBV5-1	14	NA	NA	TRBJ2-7	TGCGCCAGCAGGGAAGGTGCGAGCCTCTACGAGCAGTACTTC	CASREGASLYEQYF
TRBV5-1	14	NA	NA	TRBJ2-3	TGCGCCAGCAGCGAATACAGGTCCACAGATACGCAGTATTTT	CASSEYRSTDTQYF
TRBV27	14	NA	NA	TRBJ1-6	TGTGCCAGCAGTCGACAGGTCAGGAATTCACCCCTCCACTTT	CASSRQVRNSPLHF
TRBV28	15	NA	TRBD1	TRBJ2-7	TGTGCCAGCAGGATCGCCGGGACAGGTCCCTACGAGCAGTACTTC	CASRIAGTGPYEQYF
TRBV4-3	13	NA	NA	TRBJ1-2	TGCGCCAGCAGCTTCGGGTTTAACTATGGCTACACCTTC	CASSFGFNYGYTF
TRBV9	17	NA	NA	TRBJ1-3	TGTGCCAGCAGCGTCGTTGACGGTTCCCTCTCTGGAAACACCATATATTTT	CASSVVDGSLSGNTIYF
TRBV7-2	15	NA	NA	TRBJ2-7	TGTGCCAGCAGCTGGGTTGGGGCAAGCTCCTACGAGCAGTACTTC	CASSWVGASSYEQYF
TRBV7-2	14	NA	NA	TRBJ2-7	TGTGCCAGCAGCACTAGGAGTTTCTCCTACGAGCAGTACTTC	CASSTRSFSYEQYF
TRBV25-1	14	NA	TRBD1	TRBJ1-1	TGTGCCAGCAGTGAAAGGGGGCGATGGACTGAAGCTTTCTTT	CASSERGRWTEAFF
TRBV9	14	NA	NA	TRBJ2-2	TGTGCCACTTCGGGGCAGGGATTGACCGGGGAGCTGTTTTTT	CATSGQGLTGELFF
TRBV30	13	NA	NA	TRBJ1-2	TGTGCCTGGAGCATTGACTCGAGCTATGGCTACACCTTC	CAWSIDSSYGYTF
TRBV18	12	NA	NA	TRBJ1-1	TGTGCCAGCTCACCATCAGGGACTGAAGCTTTCTTT	CASSPSGTEAFF
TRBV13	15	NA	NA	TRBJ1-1	TGTGCCAGCAGCTTCGGACAGACCCTGAACACTGAAGCTTTCTTT	CASSFGQTLNTEAFF
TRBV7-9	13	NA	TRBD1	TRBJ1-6	TGTGCCAGCAGCACTCGGGACAGTTCACCCCTCCACTTT	CASSTRDSSPLHF
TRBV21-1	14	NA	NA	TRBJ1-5	TGTGCCAGCAGAACCCGGGGACTCAATCAGCCCCAGCATTTT	CASRTRGLNQPQHF
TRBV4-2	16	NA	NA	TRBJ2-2	TGTGCCAGCACCCCGTGGGGCGGGGCGGACACCGGGGAGCTGTTTTTT	CASTPWGGADTGELFF
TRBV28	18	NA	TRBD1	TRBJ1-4	TGTGCCAGCAGTTGGTCCTGGACAGGGGGCGGCGAGGGTGAAAAACTGTTTTTT	CASSWSWTGGGEGEKLFF